This T cell receptor beta chain comes out of a study of T-cell memory formation after mild COVID-19. V was cut by 8 bases and J by 1 base, with 14 bases left in between. CDR3 length equals 14 residues. Germline V gene data show CDR1 as MDHEN and CDR2 as SYDVKM. General study findings and limits: The second-wave clones peaking on day 37 were not confirmed as SARS-CoV-2-specific. Among contracting clones, CD4+ were mainly CM/EM and CD8+ enriched in EMRA. CD4/CD8 balance held among clones contracting day 15 to 85, and later expanders leaned CD4+.

Using constant-segment primers, 5'RACE produced TCR alpha and TCR beta cDNA libraries carrying sample barcodes and UMIs. TCRdb reprocessed the 5' RACE reads with MiXCR, giving one entry per CDR3 protein. Among roughly 130,000 distinct CDR3 sequences listed, about 6% were seen once. This clonotype appeared many times. Its antigen is undetermined. The chain joins TRBV28 to TRBJ1-1; TRBD1 is a possible D gene (5 bases). The receptor was isolated from an adult woman who had mild COVID-19 (a few samples of this study predate the infection). Cell type and time point are not known. The material sequenced was PBMCs or a T cell subset sorted from them (not recorded which). The CDR3 here is CASPGGDGNTEAFF. CDR3 bases: TGTGCCAGCCCTGGAGGGGACGGGAACACTGAAGCTTTCTTT.